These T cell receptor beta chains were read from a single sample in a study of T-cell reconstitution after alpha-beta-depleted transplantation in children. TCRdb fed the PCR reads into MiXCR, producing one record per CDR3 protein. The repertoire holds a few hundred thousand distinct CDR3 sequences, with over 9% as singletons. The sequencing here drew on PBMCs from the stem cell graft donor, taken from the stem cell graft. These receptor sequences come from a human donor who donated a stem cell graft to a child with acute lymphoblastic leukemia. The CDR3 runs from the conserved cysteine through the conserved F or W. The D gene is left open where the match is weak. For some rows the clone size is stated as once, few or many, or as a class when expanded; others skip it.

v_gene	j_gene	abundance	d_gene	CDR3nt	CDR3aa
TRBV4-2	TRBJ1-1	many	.	TGTGCCAGCAGCCAAGAACGGGGGGTCGTCGCTTTCTTT	CASSQERGVVAFF
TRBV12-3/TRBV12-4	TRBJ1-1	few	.	TGTGCCAGCAGTTTGTCTGAGACAGACCAGGCTTTCTTT	CASSLSETDQAFF
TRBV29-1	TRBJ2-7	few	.	TGCAGCGTAACTCCCCGGGGCAGCGACTACGAGCAGTACTTC	CSVTPRGSDYEQYF
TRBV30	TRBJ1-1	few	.	TGTGCCTGGAGAAGAAAGGGTATGTCGGCGAACACTGAAGCTTTCTTT	CAWRRKGMSANTEAFF
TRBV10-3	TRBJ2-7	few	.	TGTGCCATCACAACATCGTCCTACGAGCAGTACTTC	CAITTSSYEQYF
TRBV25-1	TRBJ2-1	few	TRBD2	TGTGCCAGCAGCTTACTAGCCGGGACTAGCGGGAGGAATGAGCAGTTCTTC	CASSLLAGTSGRNEQFF
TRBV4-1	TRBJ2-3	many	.	TGCGCCAGCACCGGATCGACTAGCCCGCAGGGGGATACGCAGTATTTT	CASTGSTSPQGDTQYF
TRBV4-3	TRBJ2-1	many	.	TGCGCCAGCAGCCCGCGGTGGGCCGTAAACAATGAGCAGTTCTTC	CASSPRWAVNNEQFF
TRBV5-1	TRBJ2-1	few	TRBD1	TGCGCCAGCAGCTCGGACAGGGGGGACAATGAGCAGTTCTTC	CASSSDRGDNEQFF
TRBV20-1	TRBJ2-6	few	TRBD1	TGCAGTGCTAGAGACCCCACAGGGGCTGGGGCCAACGTCCTGACTTTC	CSARDPTGAGANVLTF
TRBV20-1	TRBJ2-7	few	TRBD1	TGCAGTGCTTCAAGGGCACAGGGGGCGGGCTACGAGCAGTACTTC	CSASRAQGAGYEQYF
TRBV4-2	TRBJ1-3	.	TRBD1	TGTGCCAGCAGCCAAGCGGGACAGAGAGAGGGAAACACCATATATTTT	CASSQAGQREGNTIYF
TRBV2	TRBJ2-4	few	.	TGTGCCAGCACCGCATCCCCCCTAGCCAAAAACATTCAGTACTTC	CASTASPLAKNIQYF
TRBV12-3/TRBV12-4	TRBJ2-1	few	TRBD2	TGTGCCAGCACCAAATCGGGGGGGGGAATATACAATGAGCAGTTCTTC	CASTKSGGGIYNEQFF
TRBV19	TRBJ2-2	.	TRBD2	TGTGCCAGTAGTACCCATACTAGCGGGAGCACCGGGGAGCTGTTTTTT	CASSTHTSGSTGELFF
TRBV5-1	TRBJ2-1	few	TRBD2	TGCGCCAGCAGCGATACCGGGACTAGCGGCACCTGGGGAGGGTTGCATGAGCAGTTCTTC	CASSDTGTSGTWGGLHEQFF
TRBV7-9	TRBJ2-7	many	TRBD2	TGTGCCAGCAGCGATACTCGGGAGGGCTACGAGCAGTACTTC	CASSDTREGYEQYF
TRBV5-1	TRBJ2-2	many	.	TGCGCCAGCAGCTTGATAGAGAACACCGGGGAGCTGTTTTTT	CASSLIENTGELFF
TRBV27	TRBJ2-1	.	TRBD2	TGTGCCAGCAGTTTATCAGCGGGAGAGGCCTACAATGAGCAGTTCTTC	CASSLSAGEAYNEQFF
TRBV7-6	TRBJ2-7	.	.	TGTGCCAGCAGCTCCTGGGCAGCCGAGAGCTCCTACGAGCAGTACTTC	CASSSWAAESSYEQYF
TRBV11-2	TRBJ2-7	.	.	TGTGCCAGCAGCCTAGGGGGGAGTTCGCAGGACGACTACGAGCAGTACTTC	CASSLGGSSQDDYEQYF
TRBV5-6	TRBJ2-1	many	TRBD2	TGTGCCAGCAGCTTCGGACTAGTGGGAGCTATCTACAATGAGCAGTTCTTC	CASSFGLVGAIYNEQFF
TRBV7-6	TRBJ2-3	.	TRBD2	TGTGCCAGCAGCTTAGCGACTAGCGGACTTATAACGCAGTATTTT	CASSLATSGLITQYF
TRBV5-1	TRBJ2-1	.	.	TGCGCCAGCAGCCTAGGTTCTTTGCGGGATGAGCAGTTCTTC	CASSLGSLRDEQFF
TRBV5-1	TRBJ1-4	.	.	TGCGCCAGCAGCTTGGGGACGGACAGAACAACTAATGAAAAACTGTTTTTT	CASSLGTDRTTNEKLFF